The clone carrying this T cell receptor (beta chain) has at least ten counts. This CDR3 is 12 amino acids long. Germline lookup yields CDR1 SGHTA and CDR2 FQGTGA. Germline trimming cut 5 bases from V and 16 bases from J; bases unmatched to any gene: 7. Specified time point: newly diagnosed GD, antithyroid drugs for less than 3 months. The TCR library used RNA extracted from PBMCs. This sample was included in a study of regulatory T cells in long-lasting Graves disease. Background on the study: Prior antithyroid drug treatment in newly diagnosed Graves' patients lasted under 3 months.

Relying on iRepertoire HTBI primers and Arm-PCR of CDR3 regions, the team built TCR beta libraries. TCRdb called the multiplex PCR reads again in MiXCR, with one record for every CDR3 protein. This sample has 450,000 to 500,000 distinct CDR3 sequences, with 15% to 20% found just once. The same data also contributed to another study, on T cells in Graves' hyperthyroidism and ophthalmopathy.

This TCR was sampled from a man between 35 and 55 years old with Graves disease. The chain recombines TRBV7-3 with TRBJ2-1; TRBD1 aligns across 11 bases. The source was peripheral blood mononuclear cells (PBMCs), collected at new diagnosis, from a patient treated with antithyroid drugs. The chain's CDR3 is CASSHKGQGEFF. CDR3 nucleotides: TGTGCCAGCAGCCACAAGGGACAGGGGGAATTCTTC. The variable domain in full, with the rest retrieved from reference TRBV7-3 and TRBJ2-1, is GAGVSQTPSNKVTEKGKYVELRCDPISGHTALYWYRQSLGQGPEFLIYFQGTGAADDSGLPNDRFFAVRPEGSVSTLKIQRTERGDSAVYLCASSHKGQGEFFGPGTRLTVL.